This TCR beta chain was recorded in a study of blood T cell repertoires in COVID-19. The count of this clone is one. The assay was immunoSEQ multiplex PCR, and TCRdb's table has in-frame clones only and misses some. Of more than 95,000 clones in the sample, 85% to 90% are singletons; the top ten hold over 1.5%. The CDR3 runs to 16 residues. With 0 bases removed from V and 4 bases from J, the gap between germline ends came to 15 bases. Germline V gene data show CDR1 as LGHDT and CDR2 as YNNKEL (reference sequence). The chain recombines TRBV3-1 (or the pseudogene TRBV3-2) with TRBJ1-2; D is unresolved. The clonotype was recovered from a human donor in a cohort sampled during active COVID-19. Sequencing was done on a sample of peripheral blood. The CDR3 here is CASSQEVTLESYGYTF. The CDR3 coding sequence is TGTGCCAGCAGCCAAGAAGTAACCTTGGAGAGCTATGGCTACACCTTC.